This T cell receptor beta chain appears in the sequencing data of a study of shared clonotypes between healthy human individuals. Overall study results and limits: Across subsets, estimated richness was generally greater for naive than for memory populations.

A remark on this clone: Its antigen remains unidentified.

Germline V gene lookup returns CDR1 SQVTM and CDR2 ANQGSEA. Trimming took off 4 bases at V and 8 bases at J, with 18 bases between the two ends. CDR3 length: 14 amino acids. Several immunoSEQ 96-well plates shared each subset's DNA, each plate a replicate. TCRdb's table, derived via immunoSEQ multiplex PCR, lists solely in-frame clones and lacks some. The sample includes about 870,000 clones, approximately 92% seen only once; the top ten take 24%. CD45RO-negative CD8 cells positively selected for CCR7 made up the naive population, which excluded terminally differentiated effector memory CD45RA+ cells.

The clonotype originates from a man younger than 45 in good health. The sequencing input was naive CD8+ T cells sorted from blood. This chain uses TRBV29-1 with TRBJ2-1; D is undetermined. The CDR3 loop is CSVGSGPLIHEQFF. In nucleotides, the CDR3 is TGCAGCGTTGGGTCGGGCCCTTTGATTCATGAGCAGTTCTTC.